Below, one T cell receptor beta chain is given with its context. Its binding antigen is unknown. Base quality data are lacking; no much larger clone is found one base away. Genomic DNA was used as template for profiling of TCR beta VDJ combinations and CDR3 sequences. An Illumina HiSeq 2000 was used for TCR repertoire sequencing. The published analysis was carried out like this. TRBV/TRBJ rearrangement plots, CDR3 size and DJ length profiles, and Simpson's diversity index were used to evaluate the repertoires. Whichever DNA sequence was most abundant in the deep sequencing data was defined as the immunodominant clone. CDR3 amino acid sequences were screened for sharing across subjects and compared with published repertoires and the VDJdb database. TCRdb passed the public sequencing reads through fastp at Q25 and MiXCR, retaining productive beta sequences. CDR3 protein duplicates are merged, each entry listing the most common genes and DNA. The V and J calls follow TCRdb's processing rather than the paper's. For this sample the table gives about 160,000 distinct CDR3 sequences, of which roughly 48% were detected only once. Around 0.96% of the sample lies in the top ten.

This sample was taken from a study of CD8+CD57+ T cells in acquired aplastic anemia (dated by TCRdb to the late 2010s). Describing the broader study: A mean of roughly 2.9 ug of DNA, ranging from 0.2 to 27.4 ug, was extracted from sorted CD4+ and CD8+ cells. For healthy donor samples, the average read count was about 10.8 million for CD4+ cells and around 12 million for CD8+ cells. What the study reported, not specific to this receptor: No significant difference in CD8+ Simpson's diversity was found between patients and healthy controls (P=0.060). Twenty-nine CD8+ CDR3 sequences were found to be shared between patients and controls, but these sequences appeared to be highly expressed in patients and within the immunodominant clones of the patients.

In the germline V gene (reference sequence), CDR1 corresponds to MNHNY and CDR2 to SVGAGI. The CDR3 numbers 12 residues from cysteine through phenylalanine. This entry keeps only the CDR3 DNA: 36 bases, framed from base 1. The germline ends are 12 bases apart after V is trimmed by 6 bases and J by 7 bases. TCR repertoires of sorted CD4+ and CD8+ blood T cells from severe aplastic anemia patients and healthy subjects were deep-sequenced in the study. Ficoll-Paque density gradient centrifugation was used to isolate peripheral blood mononuclear cells. Before DNA extraction, CD4+ and CD8+ T cells were sorted by FACS or by magnetic beads.

Specimen: sorted CD4+, CD8+, or CD8+CD57+ T cells (not recorded which) from PBMCs. The TCR was taken from a human donor in good health. The rearranged segments are TRBV6-6 and TRBJ2-5; too little of a D gene remains to name it. Here the CDR3 is given as CASSEEFLTQYF. The DNA sequence is as follows: TGTGCCAGCAGCGAAGAATTCCTGACCCAGTACTTC.